This paragraph covers one T cell receptor (beta chain) sequence. Source study methods: Reference gene primers were amplified, and this amplification served to estimate nucleated cell counts. The data were produced by immunoSEQ multiplex PCR, yet TCRdb's version contains in-frame clones alone and is incomplete. V and J calls plus clone size are reproduced from that table; the DNA served to infer D and trimming. The sample holds about 250,000 clones; 70% to 90% are singletons and the top ten take around 1.8%. The data were taken from a study of blood T cell repertoires in COVID-19. Whole-study context: From the United States, Italy and Spain came samples of acute and convalescent COVID-19. PBMCs, B-cell-depleted T cells, or T cells provided the cDNA or gDNA that made up the material.

For recovered donors of Cohort 3, there were two negative PCRs, clearance, or symptom resolution. The clonotype was recovered from a man aged 40-49 years who had recovered from COVID-19. Sequenced sample: PBMCs or T cells enriched from blood (not recorded which).

The CDR3 loop reads CASSTRPDRGYEQYF. In nucleotides, the CDR3 is TGTGCCAGTAGTACCCGGCCGGACAGGGGGTACGAGCAGTACTTC. V usage is TRBV19 and J usage is TRBJ2-7; 10 bases match TRBD1. The CDR3 covers 15 residues. With 4 bases clipped from V and 4 bases from J, the junction kept 7 bases outside the gene matches. Germline V gene sequence: CDR1 LNHDA, CDR2 SQIVND (reference sequence). Using reference TRBV19 and TRBJ2-7 for the parts outside the CDR3, the full variable domain is DGGITQSPKYLFRKEGQNVTLSCEQNLNHDAMYWYRQDPGQGLRLIYYSQIVNDFQKGDIAEGYSVSREKKESFPLTVTSAQKNPTAFYLCASSTRPDRGYEQYFGPGTRLTVT.